The T cell receptor beta chain described here comes from a study of control samples from healthy donors and cancer patients. This CDR3 has 12 residues. V gave up 3 bases and J gave up 3 bases; unmatched junction bases: 1. CDR1 is GTSNPN and CDR2 is SVGIG in the germline V gene (reference sequence). The table came from immunoSEQ multiplex PCR; TCRdb's copy has only in-frame clones and leaves some out. The sample has some 110,000 clones, around four fifths seen once; the top ten hold about 13%. Sequences were obtained from blood. The sequence came from a woman between 45 and 60 years old in good health. V and J are TRBV30 and TRBJ2-7; 8 bases align to TRBD1. CDR3 loop: CAWRTGVYEQYF. In DNA, the CDR3 is TGTGCCTGGAGGACAGGGGTCTACGAGCAGTACTTC.